This T cell receptor (beta chain) derives from a study of blood T cell repertoires in COVID-19 (TCRdb year 2020). Turning to the overall study: The collaborator samples originated in the United States, Italy and Spain and spanned the acute and convalescent phases of COVID-19. The prospective study material was composed of cDNA or gDNA derived from T cells, B-cell-depleted T cells, or PBMCs. Subjects who had been exposed to COVID-19, were actively infected with it, or had recovered from it provided the deeply sampled blood TCRbeta repertoires that made up the dataset. The repertoires were released in a freely available public database meant as a resource for research on the immune response to SARS-CoV-2. The samples were drawn from two sources: the first 160 participants of the ongoing ImmuneRACE study, and 1,200 or so subjects contributed by 6 global collaborators. A de-identified subject ID, COVID-19 status, age in years and sex were almost always included in the sample metadata. Where available, HLA class I and class II types were obtained from metadata supplied by the sample provider rather than from assay-based typing. Paper-wide results and their limitations: The quantity of clinical and demographic metadata differed by source and by participant and was supplied without curation.

Comment on this clone: The antigen this receptor binds is unknown. No clone much larger than this one lies a single base away; base qualities are absent.

TCRbeta CDR3 regions were amplified from genomic DNA by means of the immunoSEQ Assay, a bias-controlled multiplex PCR. For the original study's pipeline: The number of nucleated cells in each sample was estimated from the amplification of reference gene primers within the assay. To quantify the absolute abundance of each unique TCRbeta CDR3 rearrangement, sequence reads were collapsed and filtered. Productive Simpson clonality was computed per sample as the square root of Simpson's diversity index over productive rearrangements. The source is immuneACCESS, and TCRdb retained only in-frame sequences with V and J called. Part of the clones is not carried over; for the studies checked, unresolved V genes explain less than half of this, and the remainder is unexplained. Clone size and the V and J calls come from that table; the DNA yielded D and trimming. The sample includes 110,000 to 150,000 clones, with about 81% observed a single time. Roughly 4% of the sample rests with the top ten.

Each collaborating institution followed its own protocols to collect whole blood in K2EDTA tubes. For TCRbeta analysis, collaborators shipped samples in one of three forms: frozen whole blood, isolated PBMCs, or DNA extracted from either of those sample types. The sample comprised peripheral blood. The sequence was obtained from a woman of 80 years or more with acute or convalescent COVID-19.

The sequenced DNA is TGTGCCAGCAATACCCTAGGGACAGCGAACACTGAAGCTTTCTTT. Translated, this gives CASNTLGTANTEAFF. The chain links TRBV27 with TRBJ1-1, with 7 central nucleotides matching TRBD1. From its cysteine to its phenylalanine, the CDR3 spans 15 amino acids. Of all the DNA, just the CDR3 is kept, 45 bases in frame from base 1. For CDR1 and CDR2, the germline V gene (reference sequence) lists MNHEY and SMNVEV. After removal of 7 bases from V and 1 base from J, the junction retains 9 bases not matched to a gene.